This TCR beta chain was recovered during a study of siplizumab effects on memory and regulatory T cells. To note about this clone: What it binds is not known.

Study findings and constraints: Apparently more diverse than memory cells, naive T cells also seemed major alloresponse contributors. The drug siplizumab significantly decreased the alloreactive sequences that could be traced to unstimulated CD4+ memory cells. Tregs proliferating in siplizumab cultures lacked confirmation of their suppressive function. Poor capture below about 10^-5 frequency left most alloreactive clones unmapped to unstimulated subsets.

Germline loops: CDR1 MNHEY, CDR2 SVGAGI. This CDR3 region has 15 residues. V was shortened by 2 bases and J by 5 bases, with 15 bases between the two germline ends. Here immunoSEQ multiplex PCR was the method, and the copy in TCRdb shows in-frame clones only, minus some. Of about 97,000 clones in the sample, about 90% are singletons; the top ten hold around 1.1%. The sequencing input was CD4+ T cells sorted from blood. The V call is TRBV6-5, the J call TRBJ1-2; D may be TRBD1 (6 bases). The source of this sequence is a human donor in good health. In nucleotides, the CDR3 is TGTGCCAGCAGTTACAGGGGCGGACAGTTGTATGGCTACACCTTC. It yields the protein CASSYRGGQLYGYTF.